Presented here are 22 T cell receptor beta chains from one specimen sequenced in a study of blood T cell repertoires in COVID-19. Generated by immunoSEQ multiplex PCR, the TCRdb table keeps only in-frame clones and is missing some. The repertoire includes about 70,000 clones, 65% to 90% of them detected once, and around 7% sits in the top ten. What was sequenced was peripheral blood. These receptors were taken from a man aged 30 to 39 with COVID-19, enrolled during active disease.

The rearrangement uses TRBV5-5 and TRBJ1-1; 11 bases map to TRBD1. The germline CDR1 and CDR2 sequences are SGHKS and YYEKEE (reference sequence). After removal of 4 bases from V and 1 base from J, the junction contained 6 bases not matched to a gene. This CDR3 has 16 residues. In DNA form, the CDR3 reads TGTGCCAGCAGCCTCCGGGACAGGGGGACGAACACTGAAGCTTTCTTT. As protein: CASSLRDRGTNTEAFF.

This clone was observed a few times. This chain joins TRBV2 and TRBJ1-5, with TRBD1 matching over 7 bases. The length of the CDR3 is 15 residues. Per the germline V gene, CDR1 is SNHLY and CDR2 is FYNNEI. With 8 bases clipped from V and 2 bases from J, the junction kept 9 bases outside the gene matches. DNA of the CDR3: TGTGCCAGCTCCTCGACAGGGACGGGCAATCAGCCCCAGCATTTT. Encoded protein: CASSSTGTGNQPQHF.

This clone was observed a handful of times. The chain recombines TRBV29-1 with TRBJ2-3; TRBD2 agrees at 10 bases. The germline V gene has CDR1 SQVTM and CDR2 ANQGSEA. V lost 3 bases, J lost 4 bases, and 4 bases stayed unmatched. The CDR3 runs 14 residues. CDR3 sequence: CSVEASGSADTQYF. CDR3 nucleotides: TGCAGCGTTGAGGCTAGCGGGAGTGCAGATACGCAGTATTTT.

The V gene is TRBV7-6, the J gene TRBJ1-4; D unclear. Germline CDR1 is SGHVS and CDR2 is FNYEAQ. The CDR3 sequence is 16 residues long. The germline V and J ends were trimmed by 1 base and 5 bases, with 14 bases remaining between them. CDR3 DNA sequence: TGTGCCAGCAGCTTAGTACAGCTCAATGCCAATGAAAAACTGTTTTTT. Amino acids: CASSLVQLNANEKLFF.

The chain uses TRBV6-6 and TRBJ2-7; 9 nucleotides agree with TRBD2. Germline assignment: CDR1 MNHNY and CDR2 SVGAGI (reference sequence). V lost 0 bases and J lost 1; bases outside the gene matches: 1. There are 15 residues in the CDR3. For the CDR3, the DNA is TGTGCCAGCAGTTACTCGACTAGCGGTTCCTACGAGCAGTACTTC. Translation: CASSYSTSGSYEQYF.

The rearrangement links TRBV5-1 to TRBJ2-1; D possibly corresponds to TRBD1 (5 bases). This CDR3 contains 13 residues. Germline lookup yields CDR1 SGHRS and CDR2 YFSETQ. Trimming stripped 6 bases from V and 4 bases from J, with 11 bases between. As DNA, the CDR3 is TGCGCCAGCACGTATGACAGATACAATGAGCAGTTCTTC. Its protein is CASTYDRYNEQFF. The variable domain in full, completed from reference TRBV5-1 and TRBJ2-1, reads KAGVTQTPRYLIKTRGQQVTLSCSPISGHRSVSWYQQTPGQGLQFLFEYFSETQRNKGNFPGRFSGRQFSNSRSEMNVSTLELGDSALYLCASTYDRYNEQFFGPGTRLTVL.

V is TRBV6-4 and J is TRBJ2-3, with TRBD2 identical over 13 bases. The CDR3 is made up of 14 amino acids. The V and J ends lost 4 bases and 5 bases, in that order; junction bases with no gene match: 0. Per the germline V gene, CDR1 is MRHNA and CDR2 is SNTAGT. The DNA for the CDR3 is TGTGCCAGCAGTGGGACTAGCGGGAGAGATACGCAGTATTTT. Translated: CASSGTSGRDTQYF.

This clone was counted only a few times. The genes are TRBV3-1 (or the pseudogene TRBV3-2) and TRBJ2-7; maybe TRBD2 (5 bases). V lost 4 bases and J lost 0, with 28 bases in between. The CDR3 totals 20 residues. Germline loops: CDR1 LGHDT, CDR2 YNNKEL (reference sequence). CDR3 in amino acids: CASSPRPDLDGINYSYEQYF. CDR3 bases: TGTGCCAGCAGCCCCCGTCCGGACTTGGACGGGATAAACTACTCCTACGAGCAGTACTTC.

This clone was detected a few times. V and J are TRBV27 and TRBJ2-1; 8 positions match TRBD1. The V gene end was trimmed by 8 bases and the J gene end by 8 bases; junction bases not matched to a gene: 8. CDR3 length: 13 amino acids. The V gene's germline CDR1 is MNHEY and CDR2 SMNVEV (reference sequence). CDR3 in amino acids: CASGQGGGDEQFF. The CDR3 bases are TGTGCCAGCGGACAGGGTGGCGGCGATGAGCAGTTCTTC.

This clone was counted a single time. The CDR3 region has the DNA TGTGCCATCAAGGGAGGTGACTCCTACAATGAGCAGTTCTTC. As protein: CAIKGGDSYNEQFF. The rearrangement links TRBV24-1 to TRBJ2-1, with D perhaps matching TRBD2 (6 bases). Per the germline V gene, CDR1 is KGHDR and CDR2 is SFDVKD. The CDR3 sequence is 14 residues long. With 11 bases removed from V and 0 bases from J, the gap between germline ends came to 13 bases.

The chain combines TRBV19 with TRBJ2-5, with 11 positions matching TRBD2. Trimming at V came to 5 bases and at J to 1 base, leaving 6 bases not matched to a gene. This CDR3 region has 16 residues. Germline V CDR1 and CDR2: LNHDA, SQIVND (reference sequence). The CDR3 nucleotides are TGTGCCAGTAGTTCTAGACTAGCGGGAAGCCAAGAGACCCAGTACTTC. It translates to CASSSRLAGSQETQYF.

This clone was recorded a few times. The chain joins TRBV18 to TRBJ1-2; no firm D call. CDR3 length equals 12 residues. Germline lookup yields CDR1 KGHSH and CDR2 LQKENI. V was pared by 6 bases and J by 4 bases, with 9 bases between. The CDR3: CASSDNLYGYTF. CDR3 coding DNA: TGTGCCAGCTCCGACAACCTCTATGGCTACACCTTC. Supplemented by reference TRBV18 and TRBJ1-2, the full variable domain reads NAGVMQNPRHLVRRRGQEARLRCSPMKGHSHVYWYRQLPEEGLKFMVYLQKENIIDESGMPKERFSAEFPKEGPSILRIQQVVRGDSAAYFCASSDNLYGYTFGSGTRLTVV.

The J gene is TRBJ2-7, the V gene TRBV4-1, with D maybe TRBD2 (5 bases). The CDR3 spans 16 residues. CDR1 MGHRA and CDR2 YSYEKL come from the germline V gene. V lost 0 bases to trimming and J lost 2 bases, with 14 bases between them. CDR3 nucleotides: TGCGCCAGCAGCCAAGATCCAAGCGGAGTAACCTACGAGCAGTACTTC. Its protein is CASSQDPSGVTYEQYF.

The genes are TRBV19 and TRBJ2-6, with D perhaps matching TRBD1 (5 bases). Germline V gives CDR1 LNHDA, CDR2 SQIVND (reference sequence). Trimming pared 5 bases from V and 0 bases from J, leaving 14 bases between. There are 17 residues in the CDR3. CDR3 nucleotide sequence: TGTGCCAGTAGTTCACGGACAACCATCTCTGGGGCCAACGTCCTGACTTTC. It encodes CASSSRTTISGANVLTF. Looking up the rest from reference TRBV19 and TRBJ2-6 gives the full variable domain: DGGITQSPKYLFRKEGQNVTLSCEQNLNHDAMYWYRQDPGQGLRLIYYSQIVNDFQKGDIAEGYSVSREKKESFPLTVTSAQKNPTAFYLCASSSRTTISGANVLTFGAGSRLTVL.

The V and J genes are TRBV4-1 and TRBJ2-2; 15 bases are shared with TRBD2. This CDR3 comprises 19 residues. Germline V lookup: CDR1 MGHRA, CDR2 YSYEKL. V lost 1 base, J lost 6 bases, and 9 bases stayed unmatched. For the CDR3, the DNA is TGCGCCAGCAGCCAAGGGACTAGCGGGAGGGCCGGGTTGGCCGGGGAGCTGTTTTTT. This encodes CASSQGTSGRAGLAGELFF.

The chain is built from TRBV19 and TRBJ1-6; 9 nucleotides match TRBD1. CDR3 length: 14 residues. The J segment lost 9 bases and the V segment lost 2 bases, leaving 2 bases of the junction unmatched. In germline, CDR1 is LNHDA, CDR2 SQIVND (reference sequence). In DNA form, the CDR3 reads TGTGCCAGTAGTATACCGACAGGGGGTTCACCCCTCCACTTT. It encodes CASSIPTGGSPLHF.

The rearrangement links TRBV30 to TRBJ1-1, with 9 positions matching TRBD1. CDR3 length: 17 residues. V was clipped by 1 base and J by 1 base; unmatched bases: 10. The germline V gene has CDR1 GTSNPN and CDR2 SVGIG (reference sequence). This CDR3 reads CAWSGGTGSLSNTEAFF. The CDR3 DNA sequence: TGTGCCTGGAGTGGCGGGACAGGGAGCCTTTCGAACACTGAAGCTTTCTTT.

This rearrangement joins TRBV7-9 to TRBJ2-5, with 9 bases aligning to TRBD1. V lost 6 bases to trimming and J lost 5 bases; unmatched junction nucleotides: 4. The CDR3 runs 13 residues. CDR1 is SEHNR, CDR2 FQNEAQ, per germline (reference sequence). The CDR3 bases are TGTGCCAGCAGGGACAGGGGTGAGGAGACCCAGTACTTC. Translating gives CASRDRGEETQYF.

The CDR3 region has the DNA TGTGCCAGCAGCGCCCCTTCCGGGGATGAGCAGTTCTTC. Protein: CASSAPSGDEQFF. J is TRBJ2-1 and V is TRBV7-9; D might be TRBD2 (5 bases). CDR1 and CDR2 (germline): SEHNR, FQNEAQ (reference sequence). The length of the CDR3 is 13 residues. V lost 5 bases, J lost 8 bases, and 13 bases lay in between.

The genes are TRBV28 and TRBJ2-1, with 9 bases matching TRBD2. The CDR3 has 16 amino acids. Germline V gene sequence: CDR1 MDHEN, CDR2 SYDVKM. J was trimmed by 0 bases and V by 5 bases; bases with no gene match: 5. This chain's CDR3 is CASSTSGLSSYNEQFF. The CDR3 DNA is TGTGCCAGCAGTACTAGCGGGTTGAGCTCCTACAATGAGCAGTTCTTC.

The rearrangement links TRBV7-9 to TRBJ1-1; no reliable D call. V was cut by 5 bases and J by 1 base, with 8 bases left in between. Germline-derived CDR1 and CDR2 are SEHNR and FQNEAQ (reference sequence). The CDR3 has 13 residues. The DNA for the CDR3 is TGTGCCAGCAGCCGACATGAGAACACTGAAGCTTTCTTT. Its translation: CASSRHENTEAFF.

This clone was recorded only once. The gene calls are TRBV5-6 and TRBJ2-1; TRBD1 is a possible D gene (6 bases). CDR1 and CDR2 from the germline V gene are SGHDT and YYEEEE. V lost 3 bases and J lost 4, with 11 bases in between. This CDR3 has 14 residues. DNA of the CDR3: TGTGCCAGCAGCTACAGGGACCCGTACAATGAGCAGTTCTTC. Its protein product is CASSYRDPYNEQFF.